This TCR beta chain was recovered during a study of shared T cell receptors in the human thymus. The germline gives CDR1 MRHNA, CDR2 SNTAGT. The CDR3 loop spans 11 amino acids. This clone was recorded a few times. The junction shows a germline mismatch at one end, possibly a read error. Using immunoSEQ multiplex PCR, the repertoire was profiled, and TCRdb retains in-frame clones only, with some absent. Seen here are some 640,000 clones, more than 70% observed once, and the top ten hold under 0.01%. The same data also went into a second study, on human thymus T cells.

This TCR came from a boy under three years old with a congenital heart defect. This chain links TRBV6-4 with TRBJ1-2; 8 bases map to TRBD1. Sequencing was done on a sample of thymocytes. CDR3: CPPGGAYGYTF. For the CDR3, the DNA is TGCCCACCAGGGGGCGCCTATGGCTACACCTTC.